Listed here is a single TCR beta chain. As yet, its antigen is unknown. The run depth of the assay was deep. Method: immunoSEQ multiplex PCR; TCRdb's copy keeps in-frame clones and lacks some. The table lists some 2.1 million clones, about 95% of them singletons. This sample stems from a study of shared clonotypes between healthy human individuals. Study results and caveats: Tissues were not sampled, only blood, and their repertoires likely differ. The low donor count limited represented genetic and exposure-history diversity.

Naive-designated CD8 cells lacked CD45RO, were positively enriched for CCR7, and omitted terminally differentiated effector memory CD45RA+ cells. This TCR was sampled from a man in his late teens or twenties in good health. The source material was naive CD8+ T cells sorted from blood.

CDR3: CASSPQGGYGYTF. The CDR3 DNA reads TGTGCCAGCAGCCCACAGGGTGGCTATGGCTACACCTTC. This chain connects TRBV7-8 to TRBJ1-2; weak D call: TRBD1 (6 bases). Germline lookup yields CDR1 SGHVS and CDR2 FQNEAQ. Trimming shortened V by 5 bases and J by 4 bases, and 11 bases separated the two germline ends. This CDR3 is 13 amino acids long. Complete variable domain (other parts from reference TRBV7-8 and TRBJ1-2): GAGVSQSPRYKVAKRGQDVALRCDPISGHVSLFWYQQALGQGPEFLTYFQNEAQLDKSGLPSDRFFAERPEGSVSTLKIQRTQQEDSAVYLCASSPQGGYGYTFGSGTRLTVV.